The 15 T cell receptor beta chains below all came from one sample that was sequenced in a study of OX40 agonist ivuxolimab in advanced cancers. The protocol was immunoSEQ multiplex PCR, while the TCRdb copy is restricted to in-frame clones and leaves out a portion. The profile shows 15,000 to 20,000 clones, approximately 80% of them singletons. Material: CD4+ or CD8+ T cells sorted from blood, obtained in a trial of the OX40 agonist ivuxolimab. The receptors shown here come from an adult with an advanced solid tumor such as melanoma, head and neck, liver or kidney cancer.

V and J are TRBV7-3 and TRBJ2-1; the match to TRBD2 covers 7 bases. This CDR3 region has 15 residues. Germline V gene lookup returns CDR1 SGHTA and CDR2 FQGTGA. Unmatched junction bases numbered 6, after V lost 2 bases and J lost 5 bases. The CDR3 spells CASSLYGTKDNEQFF. The DNA for the CDR3 is TGTGCCAGCAGCTTATACGGGACTAAAGACAATGAGCAGTTCTTC.

The chain carries TRBV7-6 and TRBJ2-7, with 7 positions matching TRBD1. The CDR3 extends over 14 amino acids. CDR1 is SGHVS, CDR2 FNYEAQ, per germline. The ends lost 4 bases at V and 0 bases at J; junction bases unmatched: 3. CDR3 nucleotides: TGTGCCAGCAGCTATTGGGACAGCTCCTACGAGCAGTACTTC. This gives the protein CASSYWDSSYEQYF.

The chain carries TRBV28 and TRBJ2-7, with a weak D call TRBD1 (5 bases). The CDR3 consists of 12 residues. The V end was cut by 5 bases, the J end by 4 bases, with 9 bases between. The V gene's germline CDR1 is MDHEN and CDR2 SYDVKM. CDR3 coding DNA: TGTGCCAGCAGTCTAAACAGGTACGAGCAGTACTTC. Protein: CASSLNRYEQYF.

The chain uses TRBV7-9 and TRBJ1-1; a weak D match, TRBD1 (5 bases). Germline loops: CDR1 SEHNR, CDR2 FQNEAQ (reference sequence). Trimming took 4 bases from V and 5 from J, leaving 14 bases between them. This CDR3 is built from 14 residues. Here the CDR3 DNA reads TGTGCCAGCAGCTCAGCAGGGCTGGGGACTGAAGCTTTCTTT. This gives the protein CASSSAGLGTEAFF.

This clone showed up just a few times. The J gene is TRBJ2-2, the V gene TRBV28; 10 nucleotides match TRBD1. The length of the CDR3 is 17 residues. Germline loops: CDR1 MDHEN, CDR2 SYDVKM. V was clipped by 7 bases and J by 3 bases; unmatched bases: 11. CDR3 nucleotides: TGTGCCAGCAACCTAGTTGTCGGACAGGGGGACACCGGGGAGCTGTTTTTT. Protein: CASNLVVGQGDTGELFF.

J is TRBJ2-1 and V is TRBV9; D unresolved. V lost 2 bases and J lost 5, with 2 bases in between. In germline, CDR1 is SGDLS, CDR2 YYNGEE. The CDR3 is 11 amino acids. CDR3 sequence: CASSVDNEQFF. The DNA for the CDR3 is TGTGCCAGCAGCGTTGACAATGAGCAGTTCTTC.

The rearrangement uses TRBV4-3 and TRBJ1-1; D remains unclear. Germline values: CDR1 LGHNA, CDR2 YSLEER. The CDR3 has 13 residues. V lost 1 base and J 2 bases, leaving 5 bases between the germline ends. For the CDR3, the DNA is TGCGCCAGCAGCCAAGCCAAAAACACTGAAGCTTTCTTT. This sequence encodes CASSQAKNTEAFF.

The chain links TRBV5-6 to TRBJ2-3; D is tentatively TRBD1 or TRBD2 (5 bases each). With 3 bases removed from V and 6 bases from J, the gap between germline ends came to 11 bases. The CDR3 sequence is 13 residues long. Germline values: CDR1 SGHDT, CDR2 YYEEEE. CDR3 DNA sequence: TGTGCCAGCAGCTATGGGGGATTGGATACGCAGTATTTT. It translates to CASSYGGLDTQYF.

V and J are TRBV7-9 and TRBJ1-2, with D unresolved. Germline V CDR1 and CDR2: SEHNR, FQNEAQ (reference sequence). Trimming shortened V by 4 bases and J by 1 base, and 13 bases separated the two germline ends. This CDR3 spans 15 amino acids. The CDR3 sequence is CASSSLKGSNYGYTF. In nucleotides, the CDR3 is TGTGCCAGCAGCTCCTTGAAGGGCAGTAACTATGGCTACACCTTC.

The genes are TRBV4-1 and TRBJ2-7; 8 bases line up with TRBD2. This CDR3 has 14 residues. Germline CDR1 MGHRA, CDR2 YSYEKL. V gave up 8 bases and J gave up 0 bases; unmatched junction bases: 6. The CDR3 sequence is CASGPAGASYEQYF. As DNA, the CDR3 is TGCGCCAGCGGACCAGCGGGGGCCTCCTACGAGCAGTACTTC.

This chain connects TRBV2 to TRBJ2-3; D remains ambiguous. The germline CDR1 and CDR2 sequences are SNHLY and FYNNEI. The CDR3 extends over 11 amino acids. The V end was cut by 7 bases, the J end by 5 bases, with 7 bases between. The CDR3 nucleotides read TGTGCCAGCATTTTTAGAGATACGCAGTATTTT. Translation gives CASIFRDTQYF.

This clone was seen only once. The J gene is TRBJ2-3, the V gene TRBV6-6, with D possibly TRBD2 on 6 matching bases. Germline loops: CDR1 MNHNY, CDR2 SVGAGI (reference sequence). The CDR3 totals 14 residues. Trimming took off 6 bases at V and 3 bases at J, with 13 bases between the two ends. The CDR3 DNA follows: TGTGCCAGCAGCCTCCCGGGGGTAACAGATACGCAGTATTTT. This translates into CASSLPGVTDTQYF.

The DNA of the CDR3 is TGTGCCAGCAGTGAGAAGGGTGTCTCTGGGGCCAACGTCCTGACTTTC. It encodes CASSEKGVSGANVLTF. The rearrangement joins TRBV6-4 to TRBJ2-6; no clear D gene. Trimming took off 3 bases at V and 0 bases at J, with 9 bases between the two ends. Per the germline V gene, CDR1 is MRHNA and CDR2 is SNTAGT. There are 16 residues in the CDR3.

The chain combines TRBV11-2 with TRBJ2-7; TRBD1 matches at 8 bases. Germline V CDR1 and CDR2: SGHAT, FQNNGV. This CDR3 has 13 residues. V trimming: 5 bases; J trimming: 3 bases; junction bases outside the gene matches: 3. The CDR3 sequence: CASSLTGDYEQYF. CDR3 sequence (DNA): TGTGCCAGCAGCCTGACAGGGGACTACGAGCAGTACTTC.

This clone was seen more than once but under ten times. The chain recombines TRBV19 with TRBJ2-7; 8 bases map to TRBD1. CDR3 length: 15 residues. CDR1 and CDR2 (germline): LNHDA, SQIVND (reference sequence). Trimming cost V 5 bases and J 3 bases; bases outside gene matches: 9. In DNA, the CDR3 is TGTGCCAGTAGTCCAGACTCCGGGACAGGCTACGAGCAGTACTTC. Its protein is CASSPDSGTGYEQYF.